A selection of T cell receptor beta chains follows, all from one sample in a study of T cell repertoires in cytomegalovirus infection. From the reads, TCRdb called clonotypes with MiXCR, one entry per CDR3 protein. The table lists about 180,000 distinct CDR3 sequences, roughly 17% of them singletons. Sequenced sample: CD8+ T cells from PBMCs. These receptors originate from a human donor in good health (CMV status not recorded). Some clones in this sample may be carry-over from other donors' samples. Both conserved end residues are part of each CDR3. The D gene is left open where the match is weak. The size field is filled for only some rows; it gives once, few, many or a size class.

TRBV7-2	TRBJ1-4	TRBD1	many	CASTKTGFEKLFF	TGTGCCAGCACAAAGACAGGGTTCGAAAAACTGTTTTTT
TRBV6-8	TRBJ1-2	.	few	CASSYYPTLEGLGYTF	TGTGCCAGCAGTTATTATCCGACCTTGGAGGGATTAGGCTACACCTTC
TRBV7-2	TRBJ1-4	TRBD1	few	CASSLTGGEDEKLFF	TGTGCCAGCAGCTTAACAGGGGGCGAGGATGAAAAACTGTTTTTT
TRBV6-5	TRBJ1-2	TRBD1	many	CASGPTGGHGYTF	TGTGCCAGCGGCCCAACAGGGGGACATGGCTACACCTTC
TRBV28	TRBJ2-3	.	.	CASSLQGSRFTDTQYF	TGTGCCAGCAGTTTACAAGGGTCCCGATTCACAGATACGCAGTATTTT
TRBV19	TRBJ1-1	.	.	CASSISGRQNTEAFF	TGTGCCAGTAGTATTTCCGGACGCCAGAACACTGAAGCTTTCTTT
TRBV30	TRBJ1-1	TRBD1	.	CAWTPGGPGNTEAFF	TGTGCCTGGACCCCAGGGGGCCCGGGGAACACTGAAGCTTTCTTT
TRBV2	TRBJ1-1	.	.	CASIRGNTEAFF	TGTGCCAGCATCAGGGGGAACACTGAAGCTTTCTTT
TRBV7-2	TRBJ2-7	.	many	CASSRRDAGHEQYF	TGTGCCAGCAGTCGACGGGACGCGGGCCACGAGCAGTACTTC
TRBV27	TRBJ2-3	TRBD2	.	CASRRGGPTDTQYF	TGTGCCAGCCGACGGGGGGGACCCACAGATACGCAGTATTTT
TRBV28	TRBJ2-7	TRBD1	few	CASSRTGKSYEQYF	TGTGCCAGCAGCCGGACAGGGAAGAGCTACGAGCAGTACTTC
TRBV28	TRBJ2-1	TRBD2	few	CASSPHNGLVSSYNEQFF	TGTGCCAGCAGTCCTCACAATGGACTAGTAAGCTCCTACAATGAGCAGTTCTTC
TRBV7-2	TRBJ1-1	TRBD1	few	CASSRAGGRTEAFF	TGTGCCAGCAGTAGGGCAGGGGGCCGCACTGAAGCTTTCTTT
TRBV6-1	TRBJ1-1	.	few	CASSGLLLGDTEAFF	TGTGCCAGCAGTGGCCTTCTACTGGGGGACACTGAAGCTTTCTTT
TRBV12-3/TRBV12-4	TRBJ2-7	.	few	CASSLGQWGYEQYF	TGTGCCAGCAGTTTAGGTCAGTGGGGCTACGAGCAGTACTTC
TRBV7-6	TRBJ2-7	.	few	CASSLRTDPLEQYF	TGTGCCAGCAGCTTACGGACGGATCCTCTCGAGCAGTACTTC
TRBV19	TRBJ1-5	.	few	CASSSQGPLLPQHF	TGTGCCAGTAGTTCTCAGGGGCCGCTCTTGCCCCAGCATTTT
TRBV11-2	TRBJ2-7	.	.	CASSPRTDLIVNEQYF	TGTGCCAGCAGCCCGCGGACAGACCTTATTGTCAACGAGCAGTACTTC
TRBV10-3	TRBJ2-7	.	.	CAIVHPGASYEQYF	TGTGCCATCGTACATCCAGGGGCCTCCTACGAGCAGTACTTC
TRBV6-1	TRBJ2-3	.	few	CASSPGPSPTDTQYF	TGTGCCAGCAGTCCGGGCCCAAGCCCCACAGATACGCAGTATTTT
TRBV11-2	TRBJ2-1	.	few	CASSLVGLGSSYNEQFF	TGTGCCAGCAGCTTAGTAGGGCTTGGGAGCTCCTACAATGAGCAGTTCTTC
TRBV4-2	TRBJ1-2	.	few	CASSQDPAKGYTF	TGTGCCAGCAGCCAAGATCCGGCAAAAGGCTACACCTTC
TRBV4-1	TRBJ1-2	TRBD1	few	CASSHSRTGDNYGYTF	TGCGCCAGCAGCCATTCTCGGACAGGGGATAACTATGGCTACACCTTC
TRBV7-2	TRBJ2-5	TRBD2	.	CASSQLAGGREETQYF	TGTGCCAGCAGCCAGCTAGCGGGGGGGCGGGAAGAGACCCAGTACTTC
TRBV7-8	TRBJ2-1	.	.	CASSLARVINEQFF	TGTGCCAGCAGCTTAGCGCGAGTGATCAATGAGCAGTTCTTC
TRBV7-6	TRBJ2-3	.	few	CASSLSGSLSTDTQYF	TGTGCCAGCAGCTTATCCGGGAGCCTTAGCACAGATACGCAGTATTTT
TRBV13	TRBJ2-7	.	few	CASSDRQGEQYF	TGTGCCAGCAGCGACAGACAAGGCGAGCAGTACTTC
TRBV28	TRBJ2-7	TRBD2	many	CASSRQLAGDSYEQYF	TGTGCCAGCAGCCGACAACTAGCGGGGGACAGCTACGAGCAGTACTTC
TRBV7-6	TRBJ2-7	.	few	CASSLLNGEQYF	TGTGCCAGCAGCTTATTGAACGGGGAGCAGTACTTC